In its sample, the clone carrying this TCR beta chain was seen a few times. Its target is not known. The source of the sample is a study of Graves' ophthalmopathy and Graves' hyperthyroidism. Study-level findings and limits: Blood was where most expanded thyroid clonotypes above 0.001 frequency also turned up. The model predicted ophthalmopathy progression with 70.59% sensitivity and 72.22% specificity.

This CDR3 is built from 14 residues. Trimming cost V 5 bases and J 0 bases, with 11 bases left between them. Looked up from germline, CDR1 is SGHTA and CDR2 is FQGNSA. From RNA, the CDR3 regions of TCR beta chains were amplified and sequenced. HTBI-primed first-round RT-PCR preceded second-round multiplex PCR. TCRdb fed the multiplex PCR reads into MiXCR, producing one record per CDR3 protein. This sample has hundreds of thousands of distinct CDR3 sequences; 22% occur once, and the top ten carry about 6.6%. Diagnostic conclusions were grounded in clinical symptoms, serum thyroxine, TRAb, thyroid ultrasound and orbital computed tomography. Around 10 ml of fresh blood yielded the PBMCs by density gradient.

The receptor was derived from a woman aged 18-29 years with stable Graves' hyperthyroidism. Some clones in this sample may be carry-over from other donors' samples. This sequence joins TRBV7-2 and TRBJ2-7, with D perhaps matching TRBD1 (5 bases). Sequences were obtained from peripheral blood. The CDR3 loop reads CASSQRGSSYEQYF. The CDR3 nucleotides are TGTGCCAGCAGCCAAAGGGGAAGCTCCTACGAGCAGTACTTC. The full variable domain, its missing parts supplied by reference TRBV7-2 and TRBJ2-7, is GAGVSQSPSNKVTEKGKDVELRCDPISGHTALYWYRQSLGQGLEFLIYFQGNSAPDKSGLPSDRFSAERTGGSVSTLTIQRTQQEDSAVYLCASSQRGSSYEQYFGPGTRLTVT.